The 28 T cell receptor beta chains reported below all come from one sample, sequenced in a study of blood T cells in healthy people across ages. For the second PCR, which ran for about 6 to 12 cycles, a sample-barcoded 5' primer and a J-beta primer mix were used. Each CDR3 protein is one row after TCRdb ran MiXCR on the 5' RACE reads. The table shows around 650,000 distinct CDR3 sequences, with approximately 31% occurring only once. The sequencing input was blood. These receptors all come from an elderly woman in good health.

On this clonotype: This clone may be a read error of a much larger clone one base away. This chain links TRBV7-9 with TRBJ2-7; D uncertain. Germline values: CDR1 SEHNR, CDR2 FQNEAQ (reference sequence). The CDR3 length is 13 residues. Trimming shortened V by 4 bases and J by 7 bases, and 14 bases separated the two germline ends. CDR3 loop: CASSSRSNNEQYF. The CDR3 nucleotides read TGTGCCAGCAGCTCTCGGTCGAACAATGAGCAGTACTTC.

This clonotype was detected once. The rearrangement links TRBV18 to TRBJ2-5, with 10 positions matching TRBD1. The CDR3 is 16 residues long. J was trimmed by 11 bases and V by 4 bases; bases with no gene match: 16. Germline assignment: CDR1 KGHSH and CDR2 LQKENI. The CDR3 DNA reads TGTGCCAGCTCACTACCCGTGACAGGGGGCGGGAATGAGCAGTACTTC. The encoded protein is CASSLPVTGGGNEQYF.

V is TRBV6-5 and J is TRBJ2-4, with 10 bases matching TRBD2. The end of the DNA aligns better with TRBJ2-7, so the J call may be wrong. Germline V gene sequence: CDR1 MNHEY, CDR2 SVGAGI. The CDR3 extends over 15 amino acids. CDR3 sequence (DNA): TGTGCCAGCAGTTACCTAGCGGGAGCAAGCTACGAGCAGTACTTC. Encoded protein: CASSYLAGASYEQYF.

Turning to this clonotype: This may come from a read error, since a much larger clone is one base off. The CDR3 does not end in the conserved phenylalanine or tryptophan, so this is likely a read error. CDR3 DNA sequence: TGTGCCAGCAGTTACGATGGGTTAGGCACTGAAGCTTTCTGT. It yields the protein CASSYDGLGTEAFC. The V gene is TRBV6-6, the J gene TRBJ1-1, with D unclear. Germline CDR1 is MNHNY and CDR2 is SVGAGI (reference sequence). The ends were cut back, 2 bases at V and 4 bases at J, with 11 bases in the middle. The CDR3 is 14 amino acids.

This chain links TRBV20-1 with TRBJ1-2, with D possibly TRBD1 on 5 matching bases. The CDR3 runs 14 residues. Germline V gene lookup returns CDR1 DFQATT and CDR2 SNEGSKA (reference sequence). V lost 0 bases and J lost 7, with 15 bases in between. The CDR3 DNA reads as TGCAGTGCTAGAGATGGCAGGGCAATGGTTGGCTACACCTTC. It yields the protein CSARDGRAMVGYTF.

This clonotype was counted ten times or more. The V gene is TRBV7-3, the J gene TRBJ2-3, with D perhaps matching TRBD2 (7 bases). This CDR3 is 18 amino acids long. Trimming shortened V by 1 base and J by 4 bases, and 21 bases separated the two germline ends. Germline lookup yields CDR1 SGHTA and CDR2 FQGTGA. CDR3 sequence (DNA): TGTGCCAGCAGCTTAATAGGGGGAGGGCGCTCCTCTTCAGATACGCAGTATTTT. Amino acids: CASSLIGGGRSSSDTQYF. The variable domain in full, completed from reference TRBV7-3 and TRBJ2-3, reads GAGVSQTPSNKVTEKGKYVELRCDPISGHTALYWYRQSLGQGPEFLIYFQGTGAADDSGLPNDRFFAVRPEGSVSTLKIQRTERGDSAVYLCASSLIGGGRSSSDTQYFGPGTRLTVL.

This clonotype was counted at least ten times. The chain is built from TRBV7-2 and TRBJ2-3, with D unclear. The V end lost 7 bases, the J end lost 0 bases, and 8 bases lay between the germline ends. This CDR3 spans 13 amino acids. Germline V lookup: CDR1 SGHTA, CDR2 FQGNSA. This CDR3 is CASNRFSTDTQYF. The CDR3 nucleotides are TGTGCCAGCAACCGCTTTAGCACAGATACGCAGTATTTT.

The CDR3 DNA reads as TGTGCCACCAGTTTTGGGGGGAATGGCTACACCTTC. Its translation is CATSFGGNGYTF. This chain uses TRBV24-1 with TRBJ1-2, with D perhaps TRBD1 (5 bases). This CDR3 has 12 amino acids. Germline V gives CDR1 KGHDR, CDR2 SFDVKD. Deletions cut 6 bases from V and 6 bases from J, with 10 bases between.

Ten or more counts support this clonotype. J is TRBJ2-1 and V is TRBV29-1; D is perhaps TRBD1 (6 bases). Trimming left V 0 bases short and J 3 bases short, with 12 bases between. Germline-derived CDR1 and CDR2 are SQVTM and ANQGSEA. The CDR3 is made up of 15 amino acids. CDR3 residues: CSVEEAGDLYNEQFF. As DNA, the CDR3 is TGCAGCGTTGAAGAAGCAGGGGACCTCTACAATGAGCAGTTCTTC.

The table lists this clonotype with a count of one. As the CDR3 is not closed by the conserved phenylalanine or tryptophan, this likely results from a read error. This chain uses TRBV2 with TRBJ1-2, with D possibly being TRBD1 (5 bases). CDR1 and CDR2 (germline): SNHLY, FYNNEI. This CDR3 is 13 amino acids long. V was pared by 3 bases and J by 5 bases, with 10 bases between. CDR3 protein: CASSDTGTYGYTC. CDR3 bases: TGTGCCAGCAGTGACACGGGGACTTATGGCTACACCTGC.

CDR3 sequence: CASSRTAFTQYF. The CDR3 DNA reads TGTGCCAGCAGTCGGACAGCCTTTACGCAGTATTTT. V usage is TRBV12-3 or TRBV12-4 and J usage is TRBJ2-3; maybe TRBD1 (6 bases). CDR3 length: 12 amino acids. Deletions cut 5 bases from V and 8 bases from J, with 11 bases between.

This clonotype has at least ten counts. The CDR3 loop is CASTLAGGRYEQYF. DNA for the CDR3: TGTGCCAGCACCCTAGCGGGGGGTCGGTACGAGCAGTACTTC. The chain joins TRBV7-2 to TRBJ2-7, with 11 bases matching TRBD2. V dropped 7 bases and J dropped 4; count of bases not matched to a gene: 6. There are 14 residues in the CDR3. Per the germline V gene, CDR1 is SGHTA and CDR2 is FQGNSA.

The V and J genes are TRBV20-1 and TRBJ2-1; no firm D call. V gave up 1 base and J gave up 7 bases, with 8 bases separating them. Germline CDR1 DFQATT, CDR2 SNEGSKA (reference sequence). The CDR3 extends over 12 amino acids. CDR3 bases: TGCAGTGCTAGAGCCTTACTGAATGAGCAGTTCTTC. Protein sequence: CSARALLNEQFF.

The chain links TRBV7-9 to TRBJ1-2; tentative D call: TRBD1 (5 bases). Trimming shortened V by 4 bases and J by 5 bases, and 14 bases separated the two germline ends. The CDR3 is made up of 14 amino acids. CDR1 is SEHNR and CDR2 is FQNEAQ in the germline V gene (reference sequence). CDR3 in amino acids: CASSSHGTEYGYTF. CDR3 sequence (DNA): TGTGCCAGCAGCTCCCACGGGACGGAGTATGGCTACACCTTC.

Comment on this clonotype: One base away lies a much larger clone, so this may be a sequencing read error. This chain uses TRBV7-2 with TRBJ2-7; TRBD2 matches 10 bases. The J call may be incorrect, as the DNA end agrees better with TRBJ2-5. The CDR3 covers 16 residues. The germline V gene has CDR1 SGHTA and CDR2 FQGNSA. The CDR3 is CASSLPSGGAGGTQYF. The CDR3 region has the DNA TGTGCCAGCAGCTTACCAAGCGGGGGGGCCGGAGGGACCCAGTACTTC.

This clonotype was recorded at least ten times. The rearrangement uses TRBV9 and TRBJ2-7, with D perhaps TRBD1 (5 bases). The CDR3 is 13 residues long. The V gene's germline CDR1 is SGDLS and CDR2 YYNGEE. V was clipped by 2 bases and J by 5 bases, with 11 bases between them. In DNA form, the CDR3 reads TGTGCCAGCAGCGTCCTACCGGACAACGAGCAGTACTTC. Amino acids: CASSVLPDNEQYF.

This clonotype came up many times. The chain is built from TRBV3-1 and TRBJ2-1; D ambiguous. CDR1 is LGHDT, CDR2 YNNKEL, per germline (reference sequence). The ends were cut back, 0 bases at V and 0 bases at J, with 9 bases in the middle. The CDR3 loop spans 16 amino acids. CDR3 DNA: TGTGCCAGCAGCCAAGATCTAGTTTCCTCCTACAATGAGCAGTTCTTC. The encoded protein is CASSQDLVSSYNEQFF.

The chain employs TRBV12-3 or TRBV12-4 and TRBJ2-7; D remains unclear. The J call is in doubt because the DNA end fits TRBJ2-5 better. The CDR3 is 13 amino acids. The CDR3 nucleotides are TGTGCCAGCAGTTTGATAGGGAAAGAGACCCAGTACTTC. Amino acids: CASSLIGKETQYF.

This sequence joins TRBV24-1 and TRBJ2-7, with 9 bases aligning to TRBD1. Losses at the gene ends were 6 bases for V and 6 bases for J; bases not matched to a gene: 5. Per germline, CDR1 KGHDR and CDR2 SFDVKD. This CDR3 has 13 amino acids. The CDR3 DNA follows: TGTGCCACCAGTCGGGACAGGGTAGGCGAGCAGTACTTC. Translating gives CATSRDRVGEQYF.

The rearrangement joins TRBV28 to TRBJ2-2; TRBD2 agrees at 15 bases. The germline CDR1 and CDR2 sequences are MDHEN and SYDVKM. With 9 bases clipped from V and 4 bases from J, the junction kept 6 bases outside the gene matches. The CDR3 runs to 16 residues. As DNA, the CDR3 is TGTGCCAGTTCCGGGACTAGCGGGGGGTTCACCGGGGAGCTGTTTTTT. It yields the protein CASSGTSGGFTGELFF.

As for this clonotype: One end of the junction fails to match germline, which may point to a read error. The chain joins TRBV12-3 or TRBV12-4 to TRBJ2-3; the D gene could be TRBD1 or TRBD2 (5 bases each). The CDR3 consists of 13 residues. The CDR3 DNA reads as TGTGCCAGCAGGGGAGCGACAGCAGATGCGCAGTATTTT. The encoded protein is CASRGATADAQYF.

Ten or more counts support this clonotype. The rearrangement joins TRBV5-1 to TRBJ1-2; tentatively, D is TRBD1 (5 bases). The CDR3 spans 15 residues. From germline, CDR1 is SGHRS and CDR2 YFSETQ. Trimming shortened V by 0 bases and J by 6 bases, and 15 bases separated the two germline ends. This CDR3 is CASSLEGRVFDGYTF. The CDR3 DNA is TGCGCCAGCAGCTTGGAGGGCAGGGTGTTTGATGGCTACACCTTC.

The rearrangement joins TRBV12-3 or TRBV12-4 to TRBJ1-5; D might be TRBD1 (6 bases). Deletions cut 4 bases from V and 4 bases from J, with 11 bases between. CDR3 length equals 14 residues. The CDR3 DNA sequence: TGTGCCAGCAGTTGGGGGCAGAGAAATCAGCCCCAGCATTTT. Its protein product is CASSWGQRNQPQHF.

A note on this clonotype: This may stem from a read error, because a much larger clone lies one nucleotide away. This chain joins TRBV5-1 and TRBJ1-2, with TRBD1 matching over 7 bases. Germline CDR1 reads SGHRS; CDR2 reads YFSETQ. This CDR3 spans 15 amino acids. CDR3 residues: CASSLEGGAGYDYTF. The DNA for the CDR3 is TGCGCCAGCAGCTTAGAAGGGGGCGCCGGCTATGACTACACCTTC. Full variable domain (missing parts from reference TRBV5-1 and TRBJ1-2): KAGVTQTPRYLIKTRGQQVTLSCSPISGHRSVSWYQQTPGQGLQFLFEYFSETQRNKGNFPGRFSGRQFSNSRSEMNVSTLELGDSALYLCASSLEGGAGYDYTFGSGTRLTVV.

The chain links TRBV29-1 to TRBJ2-3; D gene uncertain. Germline V CDR1 and CDR2: SQVTM, ANQGSEA. The CDR3 length is 13 residues. V lost 5 bases and J lost 4, with 13 bases in between. This CDR3 is CSVQYMHPDTQYF. DNA of the CDR3: TGCAGCGTTCAGTACATGCACCCAGATACGCAGTATTTT.

Many counts were recorded for this clonotype. The genes are TRBV2 and TRBJ2-4, with TRBD1 identical over 9 bases. Germline assignment: CDR1 SNHLY and CDR2 FYNNEI. This CDR3 has 14 residues. V lost 5 bases, J lost 9 bases, and 8 bases stayed unmatched. The CDR3 coding sequence is TGTGCCAGCAGTTCCGACAGGGGGGTACCCATTCAGTACTTC. This encodes CASSSDRGVPIQYF.

CDR3 sequence reads: CSASPGLTHNEQFF. In nucleotides, the CDR3 is TGCAGTGCTTCCCCTGGACTAACCCACAATGAGCAGTTCTTC. The J gene is TRBJ2-1, the V gene TRBV20-1, with D perhaps TRBD2 (6 bases). Deletions cut 5 bases from V and 5 bases from J, with 16 bases between. This CDR3 contains 14 residues. Per the germline V gene, CDR1 is DFQATT and CDR2 is SNEGSKA (reference sequence).

This clonotype was observed many times. One end of the junction does not line up with germline, which may come from a read error. The rearrangement links TRBV7-7 to TRBJ2-5; D gene unclear. The CDR3 spans 15 residues. CDR1 and CDR2 from the germline V gene are SSHAT and FNYEAQ (reference sequence). For the CDR3, the DNA is TGTGCTAGCAGCTTAAGCCATAAGTGGGGAGAGACCCAGTACTTC. Translation gives CASSLSHKWGETQYF.